This T cell receptor (beta chain) was identified in a study of T cell responses to AZD1222 COVID-19 vaccine (TCRdb year 2021). In terms of the full investigation: A total of more than 230 trial participants underwent TCR sequencing, of whom about 210 had received two doses of AZD1222 and approximately 26 had received two doses of the MenACWY control vaccine. Trial participants were enrolled by age into subgroups of 18-55, 56-69 and 70-plus years, and around 140, 26 and 57 TCR-sequenced participants, respectively, were included in these subgroups. Findings and caveats that apply to the study as a whole: The vaccine-associated CD4 TCRs covered the entire spike protein, and the dominant responses fell in regions 160-218 and 743-854. A significant rise in spike-specific TCR breadth and depth was observed after two AZD1222 doses relative to day 0 and relative to MenACWY recipients. Epitopes outside the regions mutated in the B.1.351 and B.1.1.7 variants were reportedly recognized by nearly half of the unique spike-specific TCRs. Because no samples from the day 14 peak response were available, repertoires could be characterized only after the peak T cell response. Participants were mostly white British, with more females than males. The authors suggested clonal diversity may have been underestimated. Conclusions about previously exposed vaccinees are limited because only six or seven AZD1222 recipients were SARS-CoV-2 seropositive at baseline. In the small 56-69-year group, the increase in depth fell short of significance, most likely because of low power.

The CDR3 regions of human TCRbeta chains were analyzed by immunosequencing. Turning to the authors' computational methods: TCRs in the repertoires were matched against a reference library of SARS-CoV-2-specific TCRs that had been generated with the MIRA antigen-specificity platform. Breadth meant the fraction of unique TCRs that were SARS-CoV-2-associated, whereas depth meant the fraction of total T cells that were SARS-CoV-2-associated. Using the MIRA data, each spike-specific TCR was mapped to the spike region that the TCR reacts to and placed in a CD4 or CD8 class. Log10-transformed breadth and depth values were compared by one-way ANOVA with Sidak's multiple comparisons tests. The table was pulled from immuneACCESS by TCRdb, which kept in-frame rearrangements only. Such tables lose some clones; where checked, under half of the loss comes from unresolved V genes, and the rest has no known cause. Clone size and V and J calls were adopted from that table, with D and trimming inferred from the DNA. This sample lists approximately 150,000 clones; under 90% were detected once. The top ten hold under 2% of the sample.

In light of the paper, this sample's time point label describes: about 28 days (+/-7) after the second vaccine dose. AZD1222 recipients with second doses at about 4 weeks or about 12 weeks were pooled, because spike-specific TCR depth and breadth did not differ between schedules. Vaccinee samples were obtained from the UK trials COV001 and COV002, which included a single-blind randomized controlled phase 2/3 trial of AZD1222 (ChAdOx1 nCoV-19) in healthy adults. For TCRbeta chain sequencing, PBMC samples from trial participants were taken at day 0 and at day 28 after the second dose. Concerning this clone: Its antigen has not been determined. Base qualities are not provided; no much larger clone lies one nucleotide away.

The CDR3 goes from the cysteine to the phenylalanine over 14 residues. The DNA shown is the 42-base CDR3, in frame from base 1. Trimming costs V 5 bases and J 4 bases, and their ends lie 12 bases apart. Sequences SGHTA (CDR1) and FQGNSA (CDR2) are obtained from the germline V gene. Material: peripheral blood, obtained 28 days after the second AZD1222 dose. The sequence joins TRBV7-2 to TRBJ1-5; D gene: possibly TRBD1, on 5 matching bases. This clonotype originated in an adult who received the AZD1222 COVID-19 vaccine. The CDR3 corresponds to CASSHDSYNQPQHF. In nucleotide form, the sequence is TGTGCCAGCAGCCACGACAGCTATAATCAGCCCCAGCATTTT.